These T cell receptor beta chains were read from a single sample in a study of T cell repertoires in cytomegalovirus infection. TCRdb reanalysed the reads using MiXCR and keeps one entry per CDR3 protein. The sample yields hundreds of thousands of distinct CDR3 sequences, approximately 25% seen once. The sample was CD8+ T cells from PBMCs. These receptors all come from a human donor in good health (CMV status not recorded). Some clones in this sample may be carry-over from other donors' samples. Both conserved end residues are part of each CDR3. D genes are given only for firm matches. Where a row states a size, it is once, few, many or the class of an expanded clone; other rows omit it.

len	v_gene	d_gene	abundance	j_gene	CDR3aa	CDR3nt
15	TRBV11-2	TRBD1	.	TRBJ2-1	CASSRTGGLFNEQFF	TGTGCCAGCAGCAGGACAGGGGGCTTGTTCAATGAGCAGTTCTTC
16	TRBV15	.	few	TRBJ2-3	CATSRVPRRSTDTQYF	TGTGCCACCAGCAGAGTTCCCCGGCGAAGCACAGATACGCAGTATTTT
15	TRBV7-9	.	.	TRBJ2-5	CASSPLLANQETQYF	TGTGCCAGCAGCCCCCTGTTGGCAAACCAAGAGACCCAGTACTTC
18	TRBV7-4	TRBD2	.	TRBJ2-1	CASSSTSGGSGSYNEQFF	TGTGCCAGCAGCTCAACTAGCGGGGGGAGCGGCTCCTACAATGAGCAGTTCTTC
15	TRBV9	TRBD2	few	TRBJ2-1	CASSAGTRSSDEQFF	TGTGCCAGCAGCGCCGGGACTAGGTCTTCGGATGAGCAGTTCTTC
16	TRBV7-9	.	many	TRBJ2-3	CASSLAFLTLIDTQYF	TGTGCCAGCAGCTTAGCTTTCCTGACCTTAATAGATACGCAGTATTTT
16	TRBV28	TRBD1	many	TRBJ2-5	CASSTTGGQGRETQYF	TGTGCCAGCAGCACAACCGGCGGACAGGGCAGAGAGACCCAGTACTTC
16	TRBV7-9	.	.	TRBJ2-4	CASSSSSGVPKNIQYF	TGTGCCAGCAGCTCGTCGAGTGGGGTGCCCAAAAACATTCAGTACTTC
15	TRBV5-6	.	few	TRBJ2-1	CASSPGPSGGHEQFF	TGTGCCAGCAGCCCCGGACCATCAGGTGGCCATGAGCAGTTCTTC
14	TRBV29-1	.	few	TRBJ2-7	CSVGKAGYSYEQYF	TGCAGCGTTGGGAAGGCGGGGTACTCCTACGAGCAGTACTTC
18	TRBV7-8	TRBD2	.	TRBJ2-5	CASSLGATSGGPRETQYF	TGTGCCAGCAGCTTGGGGGCAACTAGCGGGGGGCCCCGGGAGACCCAGTACTTC
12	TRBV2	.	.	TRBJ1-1	CAVANSNTEAFF	TGTGCCGTCGCCAACTCCAACACTGAAGCTTTCTTT
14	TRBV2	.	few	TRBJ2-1	CASVGGYSYNEQFF	TGTGCCAGCGTAGGCGGCTACTCCTACAATGAGCAGTTCTTC
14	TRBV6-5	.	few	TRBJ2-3	CASSYSPGTDTQYF	TGTGCCAGCAGTTACTCCCCCGGCACAGATACGCAGTATTTT
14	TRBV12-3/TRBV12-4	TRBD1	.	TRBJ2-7	CASSPGTAQYEQYF	TGTGCCAGCAGTCCCGGGACAGCTCAATACGAGCAGTACTTC
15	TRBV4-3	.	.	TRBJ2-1	CASSQDGAAGDEQFF	TGCGCCAGCAGCCAAGACGGGGCTGCTGGCGATGAGCAGTTCTTC
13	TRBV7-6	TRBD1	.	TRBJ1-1	CASSWTGIAEAFF	TGTGCCAGCAGCTGGACAGGGATCGCTGAAGCTTTCTTT
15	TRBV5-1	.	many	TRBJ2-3	CASSLEVATTDTQYF	TGCGCCAGCAGCTTGGAAGTAGCGACTACAGATACGCAGTATTTT
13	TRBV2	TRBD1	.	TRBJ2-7	CASTRGLLHEQYF	TGTGCCAGCACCAGGGGGCTTCTCCACGAGCAGTACTTC
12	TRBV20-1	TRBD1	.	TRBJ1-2	CSGGTDDYGYTF	TGCAGTGGCGGGACAGACGACTATGGCTACACCTTC
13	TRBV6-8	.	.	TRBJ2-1	CASSYSINNEQFF	TGTGCCAGCAGTTACTCTATTAACAATGAGCAGTTCTTC
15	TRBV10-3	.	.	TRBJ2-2	CAISGNGGGPGELFF	TGTGCCATCAGTGGGAACGGGGGTGGCCCCGGGGAGCTGTTTTTT
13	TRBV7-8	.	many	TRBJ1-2	CASSLRRRDGYTF	TGTGCCAGCAGCTTACGCAGGAGAGATGGCTACACCTTC
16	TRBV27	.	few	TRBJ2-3	CASSLSRGTGTDTQYF	TGTGCCAGCAGTTTATCGCGGGGGACAGGCACAGATACGCAGTATTTT
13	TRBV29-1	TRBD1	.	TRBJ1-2	CSVKTGGNYGYTF	TGCAGCGTCAAAACAGGGGGGAACTATGGCTACACCTTC
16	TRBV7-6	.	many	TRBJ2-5	CASRITADKNQETQYF	TGTGCCAGCAGGATAACGGCGGACAAGAACCAAGAGACCCAGTACTTC
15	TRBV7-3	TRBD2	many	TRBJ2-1	CASSYGLAPYNEQFF	TGTGCCAGCAGCTATGGACTAGCCCCCTACAATGAGCAGTTCTTC
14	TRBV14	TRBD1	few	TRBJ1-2	CASSQFGTAYGYTF	TGTGCCAGCAGCCAATTCGGGACAGCGTATGGCTACACCTTC
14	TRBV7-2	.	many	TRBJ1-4	CASSPDRRGEKLFF	TGTGCCAGCAGCCCGGACCGGAGGGGGGAAAAACTGTTTTTT
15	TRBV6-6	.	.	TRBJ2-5	CASGPGTLYQETQYF	TGTGCCAGCGGACCCGGGACACTGTACCAAGAGACCCAGTACTTC
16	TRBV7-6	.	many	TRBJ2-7	CASSLVSAQGPYEQYF	TGTGCCAGCAGCTTAGTCTCTGCGCAGGGACCCTACGAGCAGTACTTC
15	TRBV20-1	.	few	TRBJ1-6	CSASDPGSWSSPLHF	TGCAGTGCCTCAGACCCCGGCTCTTGGAGTTCACCCCTCCACTTT
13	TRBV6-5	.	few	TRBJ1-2	CASRPQGFDGYTF	TGTGCCAGCAGGCCTCAGGGCTTTGATGGCTACACCTTC
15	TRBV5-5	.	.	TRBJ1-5	CASSLEGQIHQPQHF	TGTGCCAGCAGCTTGGAGGGGCAGATCCATCAGCCCCAGCATTTT
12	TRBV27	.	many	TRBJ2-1	CASSNDREVQFF	TGTGCCAGCAGCAACGACAGGGAGGTGCAGTTCTTC
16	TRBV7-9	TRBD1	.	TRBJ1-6	CASSSMGTAWGSPLHF	TGTGCCAGCAGCTCAATGGGGACAGCTTGGGGATCACCCCTCCACTTT
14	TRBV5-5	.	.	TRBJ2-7	CASSTGTKVGEQYF	TGTGCCAGCAGCACCGGGACAAAAGTGGGGGAGCAGTACTTC
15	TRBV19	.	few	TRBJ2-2	CASSTPTGVTGELFF	TGTGCCAGTAGTACCCCGACAGGAGTCACCGGGGAGCTGTTTTTT
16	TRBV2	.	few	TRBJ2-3	CASSNPGAGAGNTQYF	TGTGCCAGCAGTAATCCAGGCGCGGGTGCTGGGAATACGCAGTATTTT
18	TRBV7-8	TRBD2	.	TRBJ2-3	CASSPGGLAGASTDTQYF	TGTGCCAGCAGCCCCGGGGGACTAGCGGGGGCTAGCACAGATACGCAGTATTTT
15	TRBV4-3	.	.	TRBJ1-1	CASSQGVRENTEAFF	TGCGCCAGCAGCCAAGGAGTGCGAGAGAACACTGAAGCTTTCTTT
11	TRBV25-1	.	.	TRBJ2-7	CATVLAGEQYF	TGTGCCACCGTACTAGCCGGCGAGCAGTACTTC
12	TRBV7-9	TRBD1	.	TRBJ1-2	CASSYPGGGYTF	TGTGCCAGCAGCTACCCAGGGGGCGGCTACACCTTC
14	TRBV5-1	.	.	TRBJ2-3	CASGLLGGTDTQYF	TGCGCCAGCGGACTACTCGGAGGCACAGATACGCAGTATTTT
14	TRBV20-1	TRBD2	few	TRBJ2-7	CSARNPSGGDEQYF	TGCAGTGCTAGAAACCCTAGCGGGGGCGACGAGCAGTACTTC
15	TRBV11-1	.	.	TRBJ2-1	CASMTEGDSYNEQFF	TGTGCCAGCATGACCGAGGGGGACTCCTACAATGAGCAGTTCTTC